The 2 T cell receptor beta chains reported below all come from one sample, sequenced in a study of cytomegalovirus exposure and HLA in healthy donors (dated by TCRdb to about 2017). Library method: the immunoSEQ multiplex PCR assay. A mixture of 60 forward primers for TCR Vbeta segments and 13 reverse primers for TCR Jbeta segments was used in the multiplex PCR. TCRdb holds this immuneACCESS table with in-frame rearrangements only. Some clones are missing; in checked studies, unresolved V genes explain under half, and the rest has no known cause. This sample is represented by roughly 120,000 clones; about 76% of them were singletons. About 29% of the sample comes from the top ten. The sample consisted of PBMCs. The origin of the receptors is a man aged 55 to 70 in good health and CMV-seropositive.

The rearrangement joins TRBV29-1 to TRBJ1-2; perhaps TRBD1 as D (5 bases). CDR1 SQVTM and CDR2 ANQGSEA come from the germline V gene. V lost 3 bases and J lost 8, with 13 bases in between. The CDR3 runs to 12 residues. CDR3 bases: TGCAGCGTTGAGGCAGGGCCGTGGGGCTACACCTTC. It encodes CSVEAGPWGYTF.

This rearrangement joins TRBV7-8 to TRBJ2-7, with D tentatively TRBD2 (5 bases). This CDR3 contains 15 residues. Trimming removed 5 bases at V and 7 bases at J, with 21 bases between. Germline CDR1 is SGHVS and CDR2 is FQNEAQ. CDR3 residues: CASSRQPGKHVEQYF. The DNA of the CDR3 is TGTGCCAGCAGCCGGCAACCGGGAAAACACGTTGAGCAGTACTTC. The entire variable domain, with the rest obtained from reference TRBV7-8 and TRBJ2-7, is as follows: GAGVSQSPRYKVAKRGQDVALRCDPISGHVSLFWYQQALGQGPEFLTYFQNEAQLDKSGLPSDRFFAERPEGSVSTLKIQRTQQEDSAVYLCASSRQPGKHVEQYFGPGTRLTVT.